This TCR beta chain was captured by sequencing in a study of blood T cell repertoires in COVID-19. Study context: The cDNA or gDNA used as material had been derived from T cells, B-cell-depleted T cells, or PBMCs.

Method: immunoSEQ multiplex PCR; TCRdb's copy keeps in-frame clones and lacks some. In the table there are 250,000 to 300,000 clones, roughly 86% of which are singletons. CDR1 and CDR2 from the germline V gene are SGHRS and YFSETQ. CDR3 size: 17 residues. V dropped 2 bases and J dropped 4 bases, with 21 bases sitting between them. The V gene is TRBV5-1, the J gene TRBJ2-5; TRBD1 is a possible D gene (8 bases). The sequenced material came from peripheral blood. The sequence was obtained from a woman aged 25-40 years with COVID-19, enrolled during active disease. CDR3 residues: CASSLDPRTGRGETQYF. The CDR3, as DNA: TGCGCCAGCAGCTTAGATCCCAGGACAGGGAGGGGAGAGACCCAGTACTTC. Based on the CDR3 plus reference TRBV5-1 and TRBJ2-5, the full variable domain is KAGVTQTPRYLIKTRGQQVTLSCSPISGHRSVSWYQQTPGQGLQFLFEYFSETQRNKGNFPGRFSGRQFSNSRSEMNVSTLELGDSALYLCASSLDPRTGRGETQYFGPGTRLLVL.